This T cell receptor (beta chain) was captured in a study of control samples from healthy donors and cancer patients. Looked up from germline, CDR1 is LNHDA and CDR2 is SQIVND (reference sequence). Trimming removed 3 bases from V and 0 bases from J, with 6 bases in between. The CDR3 loop spans 15 amino acids. TCRdb keeps only in-frame clones here, not all; method: immunoSEQ multiplex PCR. The table lists about 130,000 clones, around nine tenths of them singletons, with almost 2.5% in the top ten. The chain carries TRBV19 and TRBJ2-6; D is uncertain. The sequencing input was blood. The receptor was isolated from a man aged 18 to 29 in good health. DNA of the CDR3: TGTGCCAGTAGTATCGAAGGCTCTGGGGCCAACGTCCTGACTTTC. Translation: CASSIEGSGANVLTF.